This passage covers 13 T cell receptor beta chains from one sample sequenced in a study of T cells in Graves' hyperthyroidism and ophthalmopathy (dated by TCRdb to the late 2010s). The library was produced with multiplex PCR. These reads were obtained on an Illumina HiSeq 2000. TCR beta CDR3 regions were amplified from RNA transcripts. A first-round RT-PCR of the TCR CDR3 used the HTBI primer set with the Qiagen OneStep RT-PCR kit. Using fastp trimming at Q25 and MiXCR clonotype assembly, TCRdb reanalyzed the public sequencing data and kept in-frame beta chains. Every CDR3 protein is listed once, alongside the most common genes and DNA of its rows. The sample records approximately 620,000 distinct CDR3 sequences, approximately 13% of which are singletons. 4.5% to 6% of the sample rests with the top ten. Sequenced material: blood. The receptors here all came from a woman between 25 and 40 years old with Graves' hyperthyroidism that later progressed to Graves' ophthalmopathy.

This clonotype appeared many times. The chain has TRBV7-2 and TRBJ2-7, with 10 positions matching TRBD2. After removal of 5 bases from V and 3 bases from J, the junction contained 7 bases not matched to a gene. Per the germline V gene, CDR1 is SGHTA and CDR2 is FQGNSA. The CDR3 loop spans 15 amino acids. DNA for the CDR3: TGTGCCAGCAGCCCTAGCGGGAGCGGGCTCTACGAGCAGTACTTC. Translating it yields CASSPSGSGLYEQYF.

The rearrangement links TRBV6-1 to TRBJ2-1; 9 nucleotides match TRBD2. V lost 5 bases, J lost 0 bases, and 8 bases stayed unmatched. Germline CDR1 reads MNHNS; CDR2 reads SASEGT. This CDR3 is 17 amino acids long. The CDR3 DNA is TGTGCCAGCAGTCCGCTGGGTAGCGGGAGCTCCTACAATGAGCAGTTCTTC. Translation gives CASSPLGSGSSYNEQFF.

This clonotype was observed at least ten times. The genes are TRBV30 and TRBJ2-1; 9 bases fit TRBD2. Germline-derived CDR1 and CDR2 are GTSNPN and SVGIG (reference sequence). Germline trimming cut 2 bases from V and 4 bases from J; bases unmatched to any gene: 3. The CDR3 runs 14 residues. The CDR3 sequence is CAWSRLAEYNEQFF. Here the CDR3 DNA reads TGTGCCTGGAGTAGACTAGCGGAATACAATGAGCAGTTCTTC.

The CDR3 DNA follows: TGTGCCAGCAGCACCCTGACAGGGGCTGGAAACACCATATATTTT. Protein sequence: CASSTLTGAGNTIYF. The chain has TRBV7-2 and TRBJ1-3, with 8 nucleotides matching TRBD1. Germline assignment: CDR1 SGHTA and CDR2 FQGNSA. This CDR3 has 15 residues. Trimming cost V 5 bases and J 2 bases; bases outside gene matches: 5. The full variable domain, in which reference TRBV7-2 and TRBJ1-3 provide the parts outside the CDR3, is GAGVSQSPSNKVTEKGKDVELRCDPISGHTALYWYRQSLGQGLEFLIYFQGNSAPDKSGLPSDRFSAERTGGSVSTLTIQRTQQEDSAVYLCASSTLTGAGNTIYFGEGSWLTVV.

Many counts were recorded for this clonotype. The rearrangement links TRBV12-3 or TRBV12-4 to TRBJ2-7; D is possibly TRBD1 (6 bases). V was clipped by 3 bases and J by 0 bases, with 12 bases between them. This CDR3 region has 15 residues. CDR3 amino acids: CASSLYRESSYEQYF. The CDR3 coding sequence is TGTGCCAGCAGTTTGTACAGGGAGAGCTCCTACGAGCAGTACTTC.

The chain has TRBV2 and TRBJ1-3, with D unresolved. V was cut by 1 base and J by 0 bases, with 13 bases left in between. This CDR3 spans 17 amino acids. The germline CDR1 and CDR2 sequences are SNHLY and FYNNEI. The CDR3 spells CASSEDYSPPSGNTIYF. CDR3 sequence (DNA): TGTGCCAGCAGTGAAGATTACAGCCCCCCCTCTGGAAACACCATATATTTT. Full variable domain (remainder filled in from reference TRBV2 and TRBJ1-3): EPEVTQTPSHQVTQMGQEVILRCVPISNHLYFYWYRQILGQKVEFLVSFYNNEISEKSEIFDDQFSVERPDGSNFTLKIRSTKLEDSAMYFCASSEDYSPPSGNTIYFGEGSWLTVV.

J is TRBJ2-7 and V is TRBV5-4, with D possibly TRBD2 on 6 matching bases. The CDR3 is made up of 13 amino acids. Germline CDR1 is SGHNT and CDR2 is YYREEE (reference sequence). Trimming removed 2 bases from V and 6 bases from J, with 12 bases in between. CDR3 DNA: TGTGCCAGCAGCTTACTAGCTTACGGCGAGCAGTACTTC. Its protein product is CASSLLAYGEQYF.

This clonotype was detected ten times or more. The V and J genes are TRBV11-2 and TRBJ2-1; 8 bases align to TRBD2. CDR1 is SGHAT, CDR2 FQNNGV, per germline. The CDR3 consists of 16 residues. With V trimmed by 1 base and J by 8 bases, 10 bases remained unmatched. The CDR3: CASSLAWAGGGDEQFF. The CDR3 DNA follows: TGTGCCAGCAGCTTAGCTTGGGCGGGAGGAGGCGATGAGCAGTTCTTC.

This clonotype occurred a few times. The chain recombines TRBV6-1 with TRBJ1-1; the D is unclear. Germline lookup yields CDR1 MNHNS and CDR2 SASEGT. V shed 5 bases and J shed 0 bases, with 31 bases lying between them. The CDR3 spans 21 residues. This CDR3 is CASSMGGNKIRSSGLNTEAFF. CDR3 sequence (DNA): TGTGCCAGCAGTATGGGAGGAAATAAAATACGGAGTTCAGGCCTGAACACTGAAGCTTTCTTT.

This clonotype was seen many times. V usage is TRBV7-2 and J usage is TRBJ2-3; 12 positions agree with TRBD2. Losses at the gene ends were 5 bases for V and 4 bases for J; bases not matched to a gene: 13. The length of the CDR3 is 18 residues. The germline V gene has CDR1 SGHTA and CDR2 FQGNSA. The CDR3 spells CASSRKRGTSGFPDTQYF. The CDR3 bases are TGTGCCAGCAGCCGAAAACGAGGGACTAGCGGGTTTCCAGATACGCAGTATTTT.

The table lists this clonotype with many counts. The gene calls are TRBV19 and TRBJ1-5; 7 positions agree with TRBD1. Germline V gene data show CDR1 as LNHDA and CDR2 as SQIVND (reference sequence). Trimming cost V 1 base and J 6 bases; bases outside gene matches: 6. This CDR3 is built from 15 residues. The CDR3 here is CASSIAGAGGQPQHF. The CDR3, as DNA: TGTGCCAGTAGTATAGCGGGGGCAGGGGGTCAGCCCCAGCATTTT.

The DNA for the CDR3 is TGTGCCAGCAGTTACGATACGGGCTACGAGCAGTACTTC. Translation gives CASSYDTGYEQYF. This chain links TRBV6-5 with TRBJ2-7; D call uncertain. The CDR3 runs 13 residues. Germline loops: CDR1 MNHEY, CDR2 SVGAGI. V was cut by 2 bases and J by 3 bases, with 8 bases left in between.

This clonotype was observed at least ten times. J is TRBJ1-1 and V is TRBV6-1; no clear D. Trimming shortened V by 6 bases and J by 1 base, and 9 bases separated the two germline ends. The CDR3 covers 13 residues. Looked up from germline, CDR1 is MNHNS and CDR2 is SASEGT. CDR3 sequence (DNA): TGTGCCAGCAGCCGTTATGGGAACACTGAAGCTTTCTTT. This gives the protein CASSRYGNTEAFF.